Here is one T cell receptor beta chain with its context. Its antigen is not known. The genomic DNA of each subset was split evenly across several immunoSEQ plates. Assay used: immunoSEQ multiplex PCR; TCRdb lists only in-frame clones, some missing. Of more than 2,000,000 clones listed, more than 85% are singletons. The record originates from a study of shared clonotypes between healthy human individuals. Background on the study: The study drew on a couple of women and a few men aged 18 to 49 as donors.

General study results and limits: Blood alone was sampled, and tissue repertoires likely differ. With few donors, the genetic and exposure-history diversity represented was limited.

Per the germline V gene, CDR1 is SGHDT and CDR2 is YYEEEE. The CDR3 consists of 16 residues. With V trimmed by 3 bases and J by 8 bases, 14 bases remained unmatched. The chain carries TRBV5-6 and TRBJ1-2; 9 bases map to TRBD1. The clonotype comes from a man aged 18 to 35 in good health. Some clones in this sample may be carry-over from other donors' samples. Specimen: naive CD4+ T cells from PBMCs. Described subset: CD45RA+ positively selected. This CDR3 reads CASSSPGQGPSGGYTF. The CDR3 DNA sequence: TGTGCCAGCAGCTCACCGGGACAGGGTCCTTCAGGCGGCTACACCTTC.